This T cell receptor (beta chain) was retrieved from a study of blood T cell repertoires in COVID-19. For the study at large: COVID-19 samples collected from the United States, Italy and Spain covered acute and convalescent phases. In each case, the material was cDNA or gDNA derived from T cells, B-cell-depleted T cells, or PBMCs.

As originally analysed: Counts of nucleated cells, estimated from reference gene primer amplification, were obtained. Produced via immunoSEQ multiplex PCR; TCRdb's table is partial and in-frame only. Clonal size and the V and J genes are those of that table, whereas D and trimming came from the DNA. Altogether about 45,000 clones are present, around 87% being singletons, with the ten largest covering roughly a tenth. The CDR3 totals 16 residues. After removal of 0 bases from V and 3 bases from J, the junction contained 6 bases not matched to a gene. Germline V gene lookup returns CDR1 SGHTS and CDR2 YDEGEE.

What was sequenced was peripheral blood. The sequence came from a woman older than 75 with active COVID-19. The V gene is TRBV5-8, the J gene TRBJ2-1, with 7 positions matching TRBD2. CDR3 in amino acids: CASSLGAGTIYNEQFF. CDR3 bases: TGTGCCAGCAGCTTGGGGGCAGGGACTATCTACAATGAGCAGTTCTTC.